The present T cell receptor beta chain was sequenced within a study of T cells in Graves' hyperthyroidism and ophthalmopathy. Study-wide context: At the time of initial diagnosis and before any treatment, peripheral blood was collected. Study conclusions and caveats: Clonotypes that were expanded in thyroid above 0.001 mostly appeared in blood too.

A word on this clonotype: The antigen remains unidentified.

Newly diagnosed hyperthyroidism, duration under 2 months, in patients aged 18 to 65. Uncontrolled infection, other autoimmune disease, pregnancy or lactation disqualified patients from enrolment. Amplified TCR beta CDR3 regions derived from RNA transcripts. An initial round of RT-PCR targeting the TCR CDR3 relied on the HTBI primer set. TCRdb independently ran MiXCR on the multiplex PCR reads; one entry per CDR3 protein. The profile shows some 600,000 distinct CDR3 sequences, roughly 13% of them singletons. Looked up from germline, CDR1 is SGHTA and CDR2 is FQGNSA. V lost 8 bases, J lost 2 bases, and 9 bases stayed unmatched. This CDR3 comprises 14 residues.

Sequenced sample: blood. The sequence was collected from a woman aged 25 to 39 with Graves' hyperthyroidism that later progressed to Graves' ophthalmopathy. The V call is TRBV7-2, the J call TRBJ2-7; 7 bases align to TRBD1. CDR3 sequence: CASSRDRMAYEQYF. The DNA of the CDR3 is TGTGCCAGCTCCCGGGACAGAATGGCCTACGAGCAGTACTTC.